Sequencing of this T cell receptor (beta chain) was carried out in a study of HIV-infected patients and healthy controls (dated by TCRdb to the mid-2010s). Regarding the research as a whole: The study tested whether deep TCR repertoire sequencing of HIV patients' small blood samples could capture immune perturbation and reconstitution. The study at large found these results: The study did not determine donor HLA types. The dynamics of distinct T-cell subpopulations could not be separated, and sequencing depth was restricted, because whole blood was used. Eight alpha and eight beta V genes showed significantly different mean usage between HIV-infected patients and controls. Roughly threefold more distinct CDR3s and higher Shannon diversity were observed in healthy control repertoires than in untreated HIV+ repertoires. Processing was restricted to sixteen HIV-infected individuals, which the authors judged to be a major constraint on the generalizability of the findings. Most CMV-associated CDR3s became more frequent during therapy, although their change was not significant, whereas HIV-associated CDR3s showed a significant decrease in frequency. The apparent post-therapy recovery of the Gini index in HIV-infected patients was not reproduced in size-matched repertoire data. The study cohorts differed slightly in age and sex profile, but those differences did not account for the observed differences in diversity. By Jaccard index and by the count of highly shared sequences, healthy controls shared more CDR3s between individuals than HIV+ patients did. Alpha-chain CDR3s from MAIT cells appeared at high frequency in healthy controls but were severely depleted in HIV+ repertoires. The pairing of alpha and beta chains was not determined in the samples. Comparisons were complicated by unequal numbers of distinct sequences between patients and controls, and rare events from HIV-infected data were overweighted by size-matching. Oligoclonality may be reflected in the significantly higher mean Gini indices of HIV-infected repertoires compared with controls.

SuperScript III was used to reverse transcribe 500 ng RNA with primers targeting the alpha and beta constant regions. Alpha and beta chain libraries were generated separately via chain-specific third strand synthesis with multiplexing indices. In the protocol, all rearrangements within a chain were amplified with a single primer pair so that primer bias was avoided, and molecular barcodes were added to each cDNA molecule. Purified cDNA was joined by T4 RNA Ligase 1 to a 5' RACE adapter carrying a random hexamer and the SP2 sequencing primer site. Second strand synthesis was performed with Phusion polymerase and primed from the SP2 site, and slow temperature ramps were applied to favor optimal annealing. Two random hexamer sequences, both added before amplification and joined together, made up the 12-nucleotide barcode of each molecule. A short first PCR added P5 and P7 adapter elements plus a second index, followed by an approximately 24-cycle amplification PCR with P5s and P7 primers. Libraries received about 30 PCR cycles in total, were quantified on a Qubit, sized on a Bioanalyzer, and diluted to about 4 nM. The normalized libraries were sequenced on an Illumina MiSeq using 2 x 250 paired-end kits. Into around 9.9 ul Tris-Cl, the reverse transcription reactions were eluted following cleanup on MinElute columns. Adapter ligations ran for under 30 hours at 16 degrees C and were afterwards cleaned with AMPure XP beads at a 1:1 ratio. The study's own analysis went as follows. A modified Decombinator that output V, J, insert and barcode information was used to process the demultiplexed FASTQ files. Sequences that shared a barcode but differed from the dominant sequence were discarded as errors, and original cDNA molecules were estimated by counting barcodes clustered at Levenshtein distance 3. For downstream analyses, the R packages ineq, vegan, igraph and RCytoscape were used, along with IMGT nomenclature and CDR3 definitions. The authors computed V gene usage over distinct sequences and counted each TCR a single time to avoid skew from clonal expansion. Within a donor, similarity networks joined unique CDR3 amino acid sequences in every case where two of them were separated by a single Levenshtein edit. In the repertoires, a search was made for a compiled set of published HIV-specific CDR3s (approximately 87 alpha, approximately 770 beta) and CMV-specific CDR3s (fewer than 14 alpha, about 250 beta). Lower sequence numbers were not the cause of the decreased diversity in patients, as random subsampling to size-matched repertoires showed. TCRdb handled the public reads itself, with Q25 trimming in fastp and clone calling in MiXCR, and kept productive beta chains. Rows are combined by CDR3 protein, so each entry shows the most common genes and DNA. Clone size and V and J calls follow TCRdb, not the original study. The table for this sample lists approximately 14,000 distinct CDR3 sequences; around 9% of them were counted only once. Less than 8% of the sample is held by the ten biggest clonotypes.

Whole blood was used without cell fractionation, so the repertoire reflected all unsorted peripheral T cells. About ten uninfected healthy donors were sampled as controls, a few of whom were sampled twice about 3 months apart. For RNA extraction, 2.5 ml of peripheral blood was collected into Tempus tubes. Residual genomic DNA was removed with the TURBO-DNase kit and globin mRNA was depleted with GLOBINclear. This clonotype was recorded a few times. This receptor's antigen is unknown. Base qualities are missing; no much larger clone stands one base away. Sequencing used blood. This sequence was found in an adult in good health.

For the CDR3, the sequence is CSARVTATGELFF. The DNA sequence reads TGCAGTGCTAGAGTGACGGCCACCGGGGAGCTGTTTTTT. The rearranged chain carries TRBV20-1 and TRBJ2-2, with the D gene not confidently named. The CDR3 spans 13 residues, from the cysteine through the phenylalanine. The only DNA kept is the CDR3, 39 bases in frame from the first base. CDR1 and CDR2, looked up from the germline V gene (reference sequence), are DFQATT and SNEGSKA. The junction shows trimming of 1 base on V and 4 bases on J, plus 7 bases between the germline ends.